The present entry profiles one TCR beta chain with its context. The antigen remains undetermined. Germline lookup yields CDR1 ENHRY and CDR2 SYGVKD. This CDR3 is built from 17 residues. V lost 4 bases to trimming and J lost 6 bases; unmatched junction nucleotides: 15. CD45RO+ cells plus CCR7-negative CD45RA+ TemRA cells formed CD8 memory. This sample was included in a study of shared clonotypes between healthy human individuals. For the study at large: Plates per donor: three CD4 naive, three CD4 memory, two CD8 naive, one CD8 memory. Whole-study results and caveats: With a handful of donors compared, around 5% of naive CD4 clonotypes were shared.

Authors' methods: ImmunoSEQ output held junction-only sequences without quality scores, so filtering differed. Produced via immunoSEQ multiplex PCR; TCRdb's table is partial and in-frame only. V, J and clone size are those of that table, while D and trimming were read from the DNA. Seen here are about 380,000 clones, 96% observed once, and the top ten hold about 0.32%. This chain connects TRBV10-3 to TRBJ2-7; 10 bases map to TRBD1. The sample was memory CD8+ T cells sorted from blood. Sample subset: CD45RO+ cells pooled with CCR7-negative TemRA cells. This receptor was identified in a man aged 25 to 40 in good health. CDR3 in DNA: TGTGCCATCAGTGGACCCCCATTGGGGACAGGGGCATCCGAGCAGTACTTC. Protein: CAISGPPLGTGASEQYF.